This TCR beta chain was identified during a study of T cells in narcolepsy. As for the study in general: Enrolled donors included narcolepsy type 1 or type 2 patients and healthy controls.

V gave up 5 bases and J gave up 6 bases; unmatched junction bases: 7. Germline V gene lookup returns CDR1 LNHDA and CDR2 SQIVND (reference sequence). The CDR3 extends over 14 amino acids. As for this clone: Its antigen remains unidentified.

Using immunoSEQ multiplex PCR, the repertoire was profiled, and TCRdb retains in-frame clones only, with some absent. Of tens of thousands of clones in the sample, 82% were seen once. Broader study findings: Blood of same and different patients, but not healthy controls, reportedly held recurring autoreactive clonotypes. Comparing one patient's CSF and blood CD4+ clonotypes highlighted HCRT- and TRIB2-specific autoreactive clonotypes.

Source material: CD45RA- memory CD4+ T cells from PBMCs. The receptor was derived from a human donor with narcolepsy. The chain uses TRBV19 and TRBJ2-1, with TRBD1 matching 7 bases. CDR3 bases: TGTGCCAGTAGTCTTGATGCAGGGGGCAATGAGCAGTTCTTC. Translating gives CASSLDAGGNEQFF. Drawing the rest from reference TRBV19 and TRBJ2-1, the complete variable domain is DGGITQSPKYLFRKEGQNVTLSCEQNLNHDAMYWYRQDPGQGLRLIYYSQIVNDFQKGDIAEGYSVSREKKESFPLTVTSAQKNPTAFYLCASSLDAGGNEQFFGPGTRLTVL.